The clone carrying this T cell receptor beta chain has only one observation. The CDR3 does not end in the conserved phenylalanine or tryptophan, so this is likely a read error. One entry per CDR3 protein results from TCRdb running MiXCR on the RT-PCR reads. The data show around 190,000 distinct CDR3 sequences, with approximately 15% seen just once and roughly 25% held by the top ten. The sample originates from a study of response to subunit inactivated influenza vaccine. The length of the CDR3 is 14 residues. Trimming cost V 6 bases and J 3 bases; bases outside gene matches: 6. CDR1 and CDR2 (germline): DFQATT, SNEGSKA (reference sequence).

The gene calls are TRBV20-1 and TRBJ2-5, with TRBD2 identical over 11 bases. The sequencing used CD8+ T cells sorted from PBMCs, collected approximately 5 days after vaccination. The TCR comes from a man aged 50-60 years who received an inactivated influenza vaccine. CDR3 in DNA: TGCAGTGCAGACTTAGCGGGGGGGAAAGAGACCCAGTACCTC. It specifies CSADLAGGKETQYL.